Described below is a single T cell receptor beta chain sequence and its context. Antigen unknown. Germline CDR1 is MNHNS and CDR2 is SASEGT. Trimming pared 2 bases from V and 2 bases from J, leaving 12 bases between. The CDR3 extends over 15 amino acids. The entry originates in a study of cytomegalovirus exposure and HLA in healthy donors. Study at large: Around 200 million T cells yielded 117 million unique TCR beta sequences, as an earlier analysis found. General observations from the study: Several of the most significant clusters appeared, in a later analysis, to be linked to common viral pathogens.

PCR used 60 Vbeta primers and 13 Jbeta primers. The method was immunoSEQ multiplex PCR; TCRdb's version includes in-frame clones alone and lacks a portion of them. The sample gives about 150,000 clones, roughly 79% of which show up once; about 1.1% is in the top ten. The receptor comes from a male donor in good health and CMV-seronegative. The chain couples TRBV6-1 to TRBJ2-5; weak D call: TRBD1 (5 bases). Sample: PBMCs. CDR3 region: CASSEPGKVQETQYF. CDR3 coding DNA: TGTGCCAGCAGTGAACCAGGGAAGGTTCAAGAGACCCAGTACTTC.